This T cell receptor beta chain is drawn from a study of Ad26.COV2.S vaccination and SARS-CoV-2 variants. Overall study: Participants got Ad26.COV2.S intramuscularly, once or twice 56 days apart. Study conclusions and caveats: The TCR breadth and depth analyses may have produced an underestimate of total T cell responses. Recipients of vaccine and of placebo showed similar breadth of their non-spike TCR repertoires. Spike-specific CD8+ and CD4+ T cell responses reportedly showed substantial breadth after vaccination.

This clone was seen only once. Its antigen remains unidentified. Per the germline V gene, CDR1 is KGHSH and CDR2 is LQKENI. V lost 5 bases, J lost 1 base, and 5 bases stayed unmatched. The CDR3 runs 16 residues. Treatment defined: 19 received Ad26.COV2.S at low or high dose, single or two shots; several received placebo; per-sample allocation not given. Material that was analyzed had been drawn on day 63 after the first vaccine or placebo injection. Profiled with immunoSEQ multiplex PCR; TCRdb holds only in-frame clones, not every one. The sample has under 600,000 clones; 80% to 90% are singletons. The sequencing here drew on peripheral blood, taken in a trial of Ad26.COV2.S vaccine versus placebo. This clonotype was sampled from a person between 18 and 65 years old who received the Ad26.COV2.S COVID-19 vaccine or a placebo. The chain has TRBV18 and TRBJ2-1; TRBD2 aligns across 10 bases. The CDR3 coding sequence is TGTGCCAGCTCAGGAGCGGGAGGGGATTCCTACAATGAGCAGTTCTTC. This gives the protein CASSGAGGDSYNEQFF.